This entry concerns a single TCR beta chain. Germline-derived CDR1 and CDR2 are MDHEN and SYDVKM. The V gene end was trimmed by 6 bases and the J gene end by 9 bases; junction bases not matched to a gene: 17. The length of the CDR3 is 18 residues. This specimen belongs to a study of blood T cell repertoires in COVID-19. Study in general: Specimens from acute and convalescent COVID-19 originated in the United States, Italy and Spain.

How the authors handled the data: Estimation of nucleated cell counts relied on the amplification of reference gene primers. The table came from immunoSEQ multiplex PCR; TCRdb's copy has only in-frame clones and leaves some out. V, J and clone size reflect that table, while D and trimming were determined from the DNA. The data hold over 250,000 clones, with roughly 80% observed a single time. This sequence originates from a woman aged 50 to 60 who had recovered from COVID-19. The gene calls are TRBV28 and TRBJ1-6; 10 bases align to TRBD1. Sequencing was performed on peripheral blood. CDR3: CASREWGQGTLGLSPLHF. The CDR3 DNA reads TGTGCCAGCAGGGAATGGGGACAGGGGACACTGGGGCTTTCACCCCTCCACTTT.